Listed here are 21 T cell receptor beta chains from one sample, sequenced in a study of T cells in Graves' hyperthyroidism and ophthalmopathy. Amplified TCR beta CDR3 regions came from RNA transcripts. An initial round of RT-PCR targeting the TCR CDR3 relied on the HTBI primer set. TCRdb passed the multiplex PCR reads through MiXCR, listing each CDR3 protein once. Among approximately 560,000 distinct CDR3 sequences, approximately 15% were seen once, and the ten largest hold under 8%. The sample consisted of blood. The source is a woman in her twenties or thirties with Graves' hyperthyroidism.

This clonotype was counted many times. The rearrangement uses TRBV28 and TRBJ2-5; D is ambiguous. The CDR3 contains 12 residues. The V and J ends lost 5 bases and 1 base respectively, with 5 bases between them. In germline, CDR1 is MDHEN, CDR2 SYDVKM. The CDR3 sequence: CASSTSQETQYF. The CDR3 DNA follows: TGTGCCAGCAGTACATCCCAAGAGACCCAGTACTTC.

The chain has TRBV27 and TRBJ2-3; TRBD2 is a possible D gene (5 bases). V was shortened by 6 bases and J by 5 bases, with 12 bases between the two germline ends. CDR1 and CDR2 (germline): MNHEY, SMNVEV (reference sequence). This CDR3 spans 13 amino acids. For the CDR3, the DNA is TGTGCCAGCAGCGCCCTAGCTGTAGATACGCAGTATTTT. Translated, it gives CASSALAVDTQYF.

V usage is TRBV29-1 and J usage is TRBJ1-4; TRBD1 matches 7 bases. The V gene's germline CDR1 is SQVTM and CDR2 ANQGSEA. V lost 2 bases, J lost 3 bases, and 6 bases stayed unmatched. The CDR3 has 15 residues. The CDR3 coding sequence is TGCAGCGTTGAAAGGGGGGACAGCCCTAATGAAAAACTGTTTTTT. Protein product: CSVERGDSPNEKLFF.

Only a few counts were recorded for this clonotype. Relative to the germline gene, one junction end is altered; a read error may explain this. The rearrangement joins TRBV5-1 to TRBJ1-1; D not certain. Germline V gives CDR1 SGHRS, CDR2 YFSETQ. The CDR3 is 13 residues long. This CDR3 reads CANSLEGNTKAFF. As DNA, the CDR3 is TGCGCCAACAGCTTGGAAGGGAACACTAAAGCTTTCTTT.

This clonotype was seen only a few times. V and J are TRBV4-1 and TRBJ2-1; 8 nucleotides line up with TRBD1. J gave up 2 bases and V 7 bases, and 7 bases lay outside the gene matches. Germline CDR1 reads MGHRA; CDR2 reads YSYEKL. This CDR3 is 15 amino acids long. CDR3 nucleotide sequence: TGCGCCAGCACCCAGGGGGCTAGCGCCTACAATGAGCAGTTCTTC. It translates to CASTQGASAYNEQFF.

This clonotype was detected ten times or more. This chain uses TRBV18 with TRBJ2-1; 8 bases agree with TRBD1. Per germline, CDR1 KGHSH and CDR2 LQKENI. This CDR3 has 14 residues. V trimming: 3 bases; J trimming: 8 bases; junction bases outside the gene matches: 6. The chain's CDR3 is CASSPQDRDHEQFF. The CDR3 nucleotides are TGTGCCAGCTCACCCCAGGACAGGGACCATGAGCAGTTCTTC.

The chain has TRBV29-1 and TRBJ2-2; TRBD2 might be the D (6 bases). The CDR3 is made up of 13 amino acids. Germline CDR1 SQVTM, CDR2 ANQGSEA. Trimming removed 3 bases from V and 7 bases from J, with 12 bases in between. The CDR3 sequence: CSVDRRGFGELFF. CDR3 sequence (DNA): TGCAGCGTTGACCGGCGGGGATTCGGGGAGCTGTTTTTT.

The chain has TRBV4-1 and TRBJ1-2; D uncertain. Trimming took off 1 base at V and 3 bases at J, with 12 bases between the two ends. This CDR3 has 15 amino acids. Germline-derived CDR1 and CDR2 are MGHRA and YSYEKL. The CDR3, as DNA: TGCGCCAGCAGCCAAGCGTTGAGGGAGGACTATGGCTACACCTTC. Protein sequence: CASSQALREDYGYTF.

This clonotype came up a few times. The chain recombines TRBV9 with TRBJ1-1, with D tentatively TRBD1 (5 bases). V was trimmed by 0 bases and J by 0 bases, leaving 27 bases between them. The CDR3 contains 21 residues. Germline lookup yields CDR1 SGDLS and CDR2 YYNGEE. CDR3 nucleotide sequence: TGTGCCAGCAGCGTAGACGGGTTTGGGCGCAGGGAGAGGACTATGAACACTGAAGCTTTCTTT. It is translated as CASSVDGFGRRERTMNTEAFF.

This clonotype has only a few counts. The gene calls are TRBV28 and TRBJ2-5; possible D gene TRBD1, 6 bases. CDR3 length: 15 amino acids. Trimming stripped 5 bases from V and 2 bases from J, with 15 bases between. The germline CDR1 and CDR2 sequences are MDHEN and SYDVKM. CDR3 DNA: TGTGCCAGCAGTCCCCCCCCGGGACAACAAGAGACCCAGTACTTC. Its translation: CASSPPPGQQETQYF.

The rearrangement uses TRBV7-9 and TRBJ1-1; D remains unclear. V shed 0 bases and J shed 5 bases, with 13 bases lying between them. The CDR3 has 15 residues. The V gene's germline CDR1 is SEHNR and CDR2 FQNEAQ (reference sequence). The CDR3 sequence: CASSLATSGSTEAFF. The CDR3 bases are TGTGCCAGCAGCTTAGCGACCAGTGGGTCAACTGAAGCTTTCTTT. Supplemented by reference TRBV7-9 and TRBJ1-1, the full variable domain reads DTGVSQNPRHKITKRGQNVTFRCDPISEHNRLYWYRQTLGQGPEFLTYFQNEAQLEKSRLLSDRFSAERPKGSFSTLEIQRTEQGDSAMYLCASSLATSGSTEAFFGQGTRLTVV.

This clonotype was seen many times. The chain combines TRBV7-3 with TRBJ2-1; 8 bases are a match to TRBD1. The CDR3 runs to 16 residues. Germline CDR1 reads SGHTA; CDR2 reads FQGTGA. The V and J ends lost 4 bases and 6 bases, in that order; junction bases with no gene match: 11. The CDR3 nucleotides are TGTGCCAGCAGCTCAGGTTCTGGACAGGGAGGCAATGAGCAGTTCTTC. Residues: CASSSGSGQGGNEQFF.

The V call is TRBV29-1, the J call TRBJ2-7; possible D gene TRBD2, 6 bases. V dropped 3 bases and J dropped 9 bases, with 18 bases sitting between them. CDR1 SQVTM and CDR2 ANQGSEA come from the germline V gene. The CDR3 consists of 13 residues. The DNA of the CDR3 is TGCAGCGTTGAGGCGGGGTCAGGGCGGGTGCAGTACTTC. Translated: CSVEAGSGRVQYF.

There are many counts of this clonotype. The chain links TRBV12-3 or TRBV12-4 to TRBJ1-1; the D gene is possibly TRBD1 (5 bases). V lost 1 base and J 7 bases, leaving 13 bases between the germline ends. The CDR3 runs to 14 residues. Here the CDR3 reads CASSLGGRAVEAFF. As DNA, the CDR3 is TGTGCCAGCAGTTTAGGCGGCAGGGCAGTTGAAGCTTTCTTT.

There are many counts of this clonotype. The chain carries TRBV7-2 and TRBJ2-7; D is unclear. Trimming stripped 5 bases from V and 0 bases from J, with 14 bases between. Germline CDR1 and CDR2: SGHTA and FQGNSA. The CDR3 totals 15 residues. In nucleotides, the CDR3 is TGTGCCAGCAGCGTCCACAGCGCGCGCTCCTACGAGCAGTACTTC. It encodes CASSVHSARSYEQYF.

This clonotype has a handful of counts. This chain connects TRBV5-1 to TRBJ2-7; 10 bases agree with TRBD2. V lost 4 bases to trimming and J lost 6 bases; unmatched junction nucleotides: 13. The CDR3 contains 16 residues. Germline V gene lookup returns CDR1 SGHRS and CDR2 YFSETQ. The CDR3: CASSPGVSGRFGEQYF. The DNA of the CDR3 is TGCGCCAGCAGCCCCGGGGTTAGCGGGAGGTTCGGCGAGCAGTACTTC.

This clonotype has ten or more counts. The chain uses TRBV28 and TRBJ1-2, with 8 bases that match TRBD1. The V gene end was trimmed by 5 bases and the J gene end by 7 bases; junction bases not matched to a gene: 9. The CDR3 length is 14 residues. Germline V gene lookup returns CDR1 MDHEN and CDR2 SYDVKM. The DNA for the CDR3 is TGTGCCAGCAGTATGGACAGGGAGTTTAGTGGCTACACCTTC. It encodes CASSMDREFSGYTF.

In its sample, this clonotype was seen a few times. As DNA, the CDR3 is TGCAGCGTAGGACAGGGCATCTCCTACGAGCAGTACTTC. Translated, it gives CSVGQGISYEQYF. The genes are TRBV29-1 and TRBJ2-7; 8 bases match TRBD1. The junction had 4 bases not matched to a gene; V was cut back by 6 bases and J by 0 bases. This CDR3 is 13 amino acids long. Germline V gene data show CDR1 as SQVTM and CDR2 as ANQGSEA.

This clonotype was observed many times. J is TRBJ2-1 and V is TRBV3-1; the match to TRBD2 covers 11 bases. The V segment lost 1 base and the J segment 7 bases; nucleotides outside the gene matches: 3. Germline loops: CDR1 LGHDT, CDR2 YNNKEL (reference sequence). This CDR3 comprises 15 residues. The CDR3 nucleotides read TGTGCCAGCAGCCAAGTACTAGCGGGAGTTAATGAGCAGTTCTTC. This gives the protein CASSQVLAGVNEQFF.

The chain joins TRBV5-6 to TRBJ1-2; D is undetermined. The germline V and J ends were trimmed by 0 bases and 7 bases, with 10 bases remaining between them. Germline CDR1 and CDR2: SGHDT and YYEEEE. CDR3 length equals 13 residues. CDR3 sequence: CASSLVQWRGYTF. As DNA, the CDR3 is TGTGCCAGCAGCTTGGTACAGTGGCGTGGCTACACCTTC.

In this sample, this clonotype turned up a few times. This rearrangement joins TRBV4-3 to TRBJ2-1; D may match TRBD1 or TRBD2 (5 bases each). Trimming stripped 5 bases from V and 0 bases from J, with 17 bases between. The germline V gene encodes CDR1 LGHNA and CDR2 YSLEER. This CDR3 region has 17 residues. The CDR3 DNA reads TGCGCCAGCAGCAGATCCTCCGGGACGTTCTCCTACAATGAGCAGTTCTTC. Residues: CASSRSSGTFSYNEQFF.